One T cell receptor (beta chain) is described in this entry. Antigen unknown. Trimming removed 0 bases from V and 8 bases from J; junction bases left unmatched: 6. The germline V gene has CDR1 SGHTA and CDR2 FQGNSA. CDR3 size: 15 residues. It was with 60 Vbeta and 13 Jbeta primers that the PCR ran. Some clones are missing from TCRdb's copy, which holds only in-frame ones; the method was immunoSEQ multiplex PCR. The profile shows 95,000 to 110,000 clones, around two thirds of them singletons. This entry is derived from a study of cytomegalovirus exposure and HLA in healthy donors. Study results and limitations: The authors considered a cluster of highly shared sequence variants likely to be a sequencing artifact. As was reported, the HLA-A and HLA-B alleles of most subjects were accurately predicted from TCR beta sequences. TCR beta V- and J-gene trimming, according to a later analysis, was linked to a missense DCLRE1C variant. Immune exposure data for these donors was limited to CMV serostatus.

This clonotype was sampled from a woman between 40 and 55 years old in good health and CMV-seropositive. The sample consisted of PBMCs. The chain has TRBV7-2 and TRBJ1-4, with TRBD1 identical over 7 bases. CDR3 protein: CASSLASGGVEKLFF. DNA of the CDR3: TGTGCCAGCAGCTTAGCTTCAGGGGGTGTAGAAAAACTGTTTTTT. Full variable domain (missing parts from reference TRBV7-2 and TRBJ1-4): GAGVSQSPSNKVTEKGKDVELRCDPISGHTALYWYRQSLGQGLEFLIYFQGNSAPDKSGLPSDRFSAERTGGSVSTLTIQRTQQEDSAVYLCASSLASGGVEKLFFGSGTQLSVL.